This is a list of T cell receptor beta chains from one sample in a study of shared clonotypes between healthy human individuals. Using immunoSEQ multiplex PCR, the repertoire was profiled, and TCRdb retains in-frame clones only, with some absent. The profile shows about 690,000 clones, less than 95% of them singletons. The material sequenced was memory CD8+ T cells from PBMCs. The receptors here all came from a man aged 18-30 years in good health. Some clones in this sample may be carry-over from other donors' samples. The CDR3 runs from the conserved cysteine through the conserved F or W. A D gene is named only where the DNA matches it firmly. Rows may omit the clone size; those that give it use once, few, many or a size class.

v_call	j_call	cdr3_length	clone_size	d_call	cdr3_aa	cdr3_nt
TRBV6-1	TRBJ1-5	13	NA	NA	CASSDPGNQPQHF	TGTGCCAGCAGTGATCCGGGCAATCAGCCCCAGCATTTT
TRBV28	TRBJ1-2	16	NA	NA	CASSFVGVQDRLGYTF	TGTGCCAGCAGTTTTGTCGGTGTTCAGGACCGTCTTGGCTACACCTTC
TRBV9	TRBJ2-3	16	NA	NA	CASSAMPGTRTDTQYF	TGTGCCAGCAGCGCAATGCCGGGGACCCGCACAGATACGCAGTATTTT
TRBV19	TRBJ2-3	15	once	TRBD1	CASSGTGVSTDTQYF	TGTGCCAGTAGTGGGACAGGGGTGAGCACAGATACGCAGTATTTT
TRBV7-9	TRBJ1-5	14	NA	TRBD1	CASSLGQGHQPQHF	TGTGCCAGCAGCCTAGGACAGGGCCATCAGCCCCAGCATTTT
TRBV2	TRBJ2-3	15	many	TRBD2	CASSSLAGSTDTQYF	TGTGCCAGCAGTTCCTTAGCGGGGAGCACAGATACGCAGTATTTT
TRBV19	TRBJ2-7	16	NA	TRBD2	CASTQTKEREIYEQYF	TGTGCCAGTACCCAGACTAAAGAGCGGGAGATTTACGAGCAGTACTTC
TRBV5-1	TRBJ2-3	18	NA	TRBD2	CASSLARAELAGWDTQYF	TGCGCCAGCAGCTTGGCTAGGGCGGAGCTAGCGGGATGGGATACGCAGTATTTT
TRBV25-1	TRBJ2-7	12	NA	NA	CASSAEYYEQYF	TGTGCCAGCAGTGCGGAGTACTACGAGCAGTACTTC
TRBV7-9	TRBJ1-1	14	NA	NA	CASSLPLELPEAFF	TGTGCCAGCAGCTTACCCCTTGAGCTCCCTGAAGCTTTCTTT
TRBV27	TRBJ2-7	16	NA	TRBD1	CASSLSSGGTFYEQYF	TGTGCCAGCAGTTTATCATCAGGGGGCACTTTCTACGAGCAGTACTTC
TRBV7-9	TRBJ2-2	16	NA	NA	CASSIYNRLGTGELFF	TGTGCCAGCAGCATATATAACAGATTAGGCACCGGGGAGCTGTTTTTT
TRBV5-1	TRBJ2-7	16	once	TRBD2	CASSGLAGGPSYEQYF	TGCGCCAGCAGCGGACTAGCGGGAGGCCCATCCTACGAGCAGTACTTC
TRBV21-1	TRBJ2-7	17	NA	NA	CASSKDLTSGSSYEQYF	TGTGCCAGCAGCAAAGATCTCACTAGCGGGAGTTCGTACGAGCAGTACTTC
TRBV19	TRBJ1-5	15	NA	NA	CASMSWGSVHQPQHF	TGTGCCAGTATGAGTTGGGGGAGTGTTCATCAGCCCCAGCATTTT
TRBV19	TRBJ1-3	15	NA	NA	CASSIVGTSGDTIYF	TGTGCCAGTAGTATCGTCGGGACATCGGGCGACACCATATATTTT
TRBV6-1	TRBJ2-1	14	NA	TRBD2	CASSDSGRGSEQFF	TGTGCCAGCTCCGATAGCGGGAGGGGCAGTGAGCAGTTCTTC
TRBV7-9	TRBJ1-2	14	NA	NA	CASSPPVGKYGYTF	TGTGCCAGCAGCCCCCCGGTTGGGAAGTATGGCTACACCTTC
TRBV19	TRBJ1-5	13	NA	NA	CASSIRGPEPQHF	TGTGCCAGTAGTATAAGGGGACCGGAGCCCCAGCATTTT
TRBV13	TRBJ1-1	12	NA	NA	CASSSRASEAFF	TGTGCCAGCAGCTCCAGGGCCTCTGAAGCTTTCTTT
TRBV28	TRBJ1-5	17	NA	NA	CASSSIQGRTINQPQHF	TGTGCCAGCAGTTCCATTCAAGGCCGGACTATCAATCAGCCCCAGCATTTT
TRBV2	TRBJ2-5	11	NA	NA	CASLEPETQYF	TGTGCCAGCCTTGAGCCGGAGACCCAGTACTTC
TRBV27	TRBJ1-2	14	NA	NA	CASSLTTVPYGYTF	TGTGCCAGCAGTTTAACGACAGTCCCCTATGGCTACACCTTC
TRBV28	TRBJ2-2	12	NA	NA	CASSLWVGELFF	TGTGCCAGCAGTTTGTGGGTCGGGGAGCTGTTTTTT
TRBV28	TRBJ2-7	13	NA	NA	CASSKMLKTEQYF	TGTGCCAGCAGTAAAATGTTGAAGACCGAGCAGTACTTC
TRBV29-1	TRBJ2-5	14	NA	TRBD1	CSVATWDRGETQYF	TGCAGCGTTGCAACCTGGGACAGGGGGGAGACCCAGTACTTC
TRBV30	TRBJ1-3	13	NA	NA	CAWIWSSGNTIYF	TGTGCCTGGATTTGGAGCTCTGGAAACACCATATATTTT
TRBV27	TRBJ2-7	16	NA	TRBD2	CASSSSLAGFFYEQYF	TGTGCCAGCAGTTCCTCACTAGCGGGATTTTTCTACGAGCAGTACTTC
TRBV28	TRBJ1-1	15	once	NA	CASRPWRDANTEAFF	TGTGCCAGTCGTCCATGGCGGGACGCGAACACTGAAGCTTTCTTT
TRBV2	TRBJ2-2	11	once	NA	CASRSSGELFF	TGTGCCAGCAGAAGTTCCGGGGAGCTGTTTTTT
TRBV28	TRBJ2-7	16	NA	NA	CASSFRSADPFYEQYF	TGTGCCAGCAGTTTTCGATCGGCAGATCCGTTCTACGAGCAGTACTTC
TRBV19	TRBJ1-5	15	once	NA	CASRPDRSSNQPQHF	TGTGCCAGTAGGCCCGACAGAAGTAGCAATCAGCCCCAGCATTTT
TRBV5-1	TRBJ2-2	16	NA	TRBD2	CASSASGGANTGELFF	TGCGCCAGCAGCGCGAGCGGGGGCGCGAACACCGGGGAGCTGTTTTTT
TRBV5-4	TRBJ2-7	10	NA	NA	CASSPYEQYF	TGTGCCAGCAGCCCGTACGAGCAGTACTTC
TRBV2	TRBJ2-7	14	few	TRBD1	CASTADRGLYEQYF	TGTGCCAGCACCGCGGACAGGGGCCTCTACGAGCAGTACTTC
TRBV27	TRBJ1-1	20	NA	NA	CASSLVWQRKGAIMNTEAFF	TGTGCCAGCAGTTTAGTCTGGCAGAGGAAAGGGGCTATCATGAACACTGAAGCTTTCTTT
TRBV27	TRBJ1-2	20	NA	TRBD1	CASSFRPGGDARNNGYGYTF	TGTGCCAGCAGTTTCCGGCCAGGGGGCGATGCCCGGAACAACGGCTATGGCTACACCTTC
TRBV19	TRBJ2-1	13	NA	NA	CASSLGGINEQFF	TGTGCCAGTAGTCTAGGCGGGATCAATGAGCAGTTCTTC
TRBV6-4	TRBJ2-1	11	NA	NA	CASSDLHEQFF	TGTGCCAGCAGTGACTTGCATGAGCAGTTCTTC
TRBV28	TRBJ1-2	15	NA	NA	CASSPELTGIHGYTF	TGTGCCAGCAGCCCAGAACTCACAGGGATCCATGGCTACACCTTC
TRBV11-2	TRBJ2-7	14	NA	TRBD1	CASSLEPTGREQYF	TGTGCCAGCAGCTTAGAGCCGACAGGGCGGGAGCAGTACTTC
TRBV12-2	TRBJ1-2	10	NA	NA	CASRGAGYTF	TGTGCAAGTCGAGGGGCTGGCTACACCTTC
TRBV10-3	TRBJ1-6	14	NA	NA	CAISFDWGNSPLHF	TGTGCCATCAGTTTCGACTGGGGGAATTCACCCCTCCACTTT
TRBV13	TRBJ2-2	17	NA	NA	CASSPKPPMASFGELFF	TGTGCCAGCAGCCCTAAACCCCCCATGGCTTCATTCGGGGAGCTGTTTTTT
TRBV28	TRBJ2-4	16	NA	NA	CASSLYDSWAGNIQYF	TGTGCCAGCAGTTTATACGACAGCTGGGCAGGAAACATTCAGTACTTC
TRBV19	TRBJ2-1	15	NA	NA	CASTIGRAPYNEQFF	TGTGCCAGTACCATCGGCCGGGCCCCCTACAATGAGCAGTTCTTC
TRBV27	TRBJ1-1	15	NA	NA	CASSLRLGSGTEAFF	TGTGCCAGCAGTTTGCGTCTGGGGTCGGGGACTGAAGCTTTCTTT
TRBV28	TRBJ2-1	15	NA	TRBD2	CASSLDSGRGNEQFF	TGTGCCAGCAGTTTGGATAGCGGGAGAGGCAATGAGCAGTTCTTC
TRBV11-2	TRBJ1-1	13	few	NA	CASKQTGRTEAFF	TGTGCCAGCAAACAAACTGGGAGGACTGAAGCTTTCTTT
TRBV5-6	TRBJ2-1	14	NA	TRBD1	CASSFGTGYNEQFF	TGTGCCAGCAGCTTTGGGACAGGATACAATGAGCAGTTCTTC
TRBV5-1	TRBJ2-1	16	once	TRBD1	CASSLRRTGWVDEQFF	TGCGCCAGCAGCTTGCGGAGGACAGGGTGGGTTGATGAGCAGTTCTTC
TRBV19	TRBJ2-7	13	NA	NA	CASSSRTVDEQYF	TGTGCCAGTAGTAGCCGGACAGTGGACGAGCAGTACTTC
TRBV19	TRBJ1-5	15	NA	NA	CASSIWQYSNQPQHF	TGTGCCAGTAGTATATGGCAGTATAGCAATCAGCCCCAGCATTTT